This TCR beta chain was obtained from a study of T cells in localized non-small cell lung cancer. Trimming shortened V by 2 bases and J by 8 bases, and 25 bases separated the two germline ends. The CDR3 is 18 residues long. Germline assignment: CDR1 LGHNA and CDR2 YSLEER. Libraries were prepared by immunoSEQ multiplex PCR; TCRdb keeps only in-frame clonotypes and omits some of them. The table lists tens of thousands of clones, less than 85% of them singletons, with 15% to 20% in the top ten. The genes are TRBV4-3 and TRBJ2-1; possible D gene TRBD2, 5 bases. This TCR was recovered from a man aged 40 to 70 with stage II squamous cell lung carcinoma. The sample was PBMCs, taken before any cancer treatment. The CDR3 DNA sequence: TGCGCCAGCAGCCAATCCTTACGAGGGCCTAGGCCGGGTGATGAGCAGTTCTTC. Residues: CASSQSLRGPRPGDEQFF.